A single sample gave rise to the 14 T cell receptor beta chains below, sequenced in a study of blood T cell repertoires in COVID-19. Measured with immunoSEQ multiplex PCR; TCRdb has only the in-frame clones, and not every one. The table has 150,000 to 200,000 clones, more than 85% seen once. Input material: peripheral blood. All receptors come from a woman older than 75 in a cohort sampled during active or convalescent COVID-19.

The CDR3 coding sequence is TGTGCCAGCAGCTTAGAAAGTTTCGGAGGGTGGAGCTCCTATAATTCACCCCTCCACTTT. Its translation: CASSLESFGGWSSYNSPLHF. The V and J genes are TRBV11-2 and TRBJ1-6; D uncertain. The CDR3 sequence is 20 residues long. The V gene lost 0 bases and the J gene lost 0 bases, with 18 bases spanning the gap. Germline V gene data show CDR1 as SGHAT and CDR2 as FQNNGV.

This sequence joins TRBV18 and TRBJ2-7, with a possible D match to TRBD1 (6 bases). The V end was cut by 3 bases, the J end by 6 bases, with 12 bases between. The CDR3 has 13 residues. Germline V gene sequence: CDR1 KGHSH, CDR2 LQKENI. CDR3 sequence: CASSPGQSGEQYF. DNA for the CDR3: TGTGCCAGCTCACCGGGACAAAGCGGCGAGCAGTACTTC.

The V call is TRBV19, the J call TRBJ2-7, with a weak D call TRBD1 (6 bases). The CDR3 totals 13 residues. Germline lookup yields CDR1 LNHDA and CDR2 SQIVND (reference sequence). V was cut by 4 bases and J by 3 bases, with 10 bases left in between. The CDR3, as DNA: TGTGCCAGTAGTACGCGACAGGACTACGAGCAGTACTTC. It translates to CASSTRQDYEQYF.

The chain has TRBV3-1 (or the pseudogene TRBV3-2) and TRBJ2-5; 11 bases are a match to TRBD2. Germline V gene sequence: CDR1 LGHDT, CDR2 YNNKEL (reference sequence). J was trimmed by 0 bases and V by 0 bases; bases with no gene match: 6. This CDR3 spans 18 amino acids. This CDR3 reads CASSQDEGTSGYQETQYF. For the CDR3, the DNA is TGTGCCAGCAGCCAAGATGAAGGGACTAGCGGATACCAAGAGACCCAGTACTTC.

The chain is built from TRBV11-2 and TRBJ2-1, with TRBD2 matching 9 bases. This CDR3 is built from 17 residues. V trimming: 1 base; J trimming: 3 bases; junction bases outside the gene matches: 7. The germline V gene has CDR1 SGHAT and CDR2 FQNNGV. CDR3 protein: CASSLVGAGGHYNEQFF. CDR3 DNA sequence: TGTGCCAGCAGCTTAGTAGGAGCGGGGGGCCACTACAATGAGCAGTTCTTC.

The chain employs TRBV23-1 and TRBJ2-7; 8 bases are a match to TRBD1. TRBV23-1 is an ORF for which the function is uncertain. Trimming removed 2 bases from V and 2 bases from J; junction bases left unmatched: 17. The CDR3 covers 19 residues. CDR3 in amino acids: CASSQNVDRQGTGTYEQYV. For the CDR3, the DNA is TGCGCCAGCAGTCAAAACGTGGACCGACAGGGGACGGGGACCTACGAGCAGTACGTC.

The rearrangement uses TRBV5-6 and TRBJ2-3; 8 bases fit TRBD1. CDR3 length: 18 amino acids. Germline V gene data show CDR1 as SGHDT and CDR2 as YYEEEE. The V gene end was trimmed by 4 bases and the J gene end by 5 bases; junction bases not matched to a gene: 18. Here the CDR3 DNA reads TGTGCCAGCAGCCCCCTGGTGAGGGACAGGCAAACAAGAGATACGCAGTATTTT. Protein: CASSPLVRDRQTRDTQYF.

The rearrangement links TRBV6-5 to TRBJ1-2; D possibly corresponds to TRBD1 (6 bases). The V gene lost 0 bases and the J gene lost 2 bases, with 13 bases spanning the gap. Germline V gene sequence: CDR1 MNHEY, CDR2 SVGAGI. This CDR3 is built from 16 residues. The CDR3 here is CASSYSTPGANYGYTF. Written as DNA, the CDR3 is TGTGCCAGCAGTTACTCGACTCCAGGGGCGAACTATGGCTACACCTTC.

The chain recombines TRBV19 with TRBJ2-2, with TRBD1 identical over 9 bases. The CDR3 sequence is 15 residues long. CDR1 is LNHDA, CDR2 SQIVND, per germline (reference sequence). V was pared by 8 bases and J by 6 bases, with 10 bases of the junction left unmatched. The CDR3 region has the DNA TGTGCCAGTTCGACGGGGACAGGGTTCGCCGGGGAGCTGTTTTTT. Protein sequence: CASSTGTGFAGELFF.

With regard to this clone: One end of the junction does not line up with germline, which may come from a read error. V and J are TRBV19 and TRBJ1-5; D gene uncertain. Germline CDR1 LNHDA, CDR2 SQIVND (reference sequence). This CDR3 has 14 residues. The CDR3 protein is CASSLRVINQPQHF. CDR3 in DNA: TGTGCGAGTAGCCTCCGGGTAATCAATCAGCCCCAGCATTTT.

This clone was seen a handful of times. This rearrangement joins TRBV7-9 to TRBJ1-3; D is uncertain. The CDR3 is 14 residues long. Germline assignment: CDR1 SEHNR and CDR2 FQNEAQ (reference sequence). V was cut by 0 bases and J by 2 bases, with 5 bases left in between. The CDR3 sequence is CASSLASAGNTIYF. Written as DNA, the CDR3 is TGTGCCAGCAGCTTAGCTTCTGCTGGAAACACCATATATTTT.

This chain uses TRBV5-4 with TRBJ2-2; possibly TRBD1 for D (5 bases). The V gene lost 0 bases and the J gene lost 3 bases, with 9 bases spanning the gap. The germline V gene encodes CDR1 SGHNT and CDR2 YYREEE (reference sequence). The CDR3 covers 15 residues. Written as DNA, the CDR3 is TGTGCCAGCAGCTTGGACAGGAGAGACACCGGGGAGCTGTTTTTT. Its protein product is CASSLDRRDTGELFF.

V usage is TRBV9 and J usage is TRBJ1-5; D might be TRBD1 (6 bases). This CDR3 is built from 15 residues. V was shortened by 4 bases and J by 5 bases, with 16 bases between the two germline ends. From germline, CDR1 is SGDLS and CDR2 YYNGEE. The CDR3 sequence is CASSPAGGSYQPQHF. CDR3 sequence (DNA): TGTGCCAGCAGCCCGGCGGGGGGCTCCTATCAGCCCCAGCATTTT.

CDR3 amino acids: CASSPRRADTQYF. CDR3 DNA sequence: TGTGCCAGCAGCCCGAGGCGCGCAGATACGCAGTATTTT. The chain uses TRBV6-5 and TRBJ2-3; D is unclear. Germline V gene data show CDR1 as MNHEY and CDR2 as SVGAGI. Trimming stripped 6 bases from V and 4 bases from J, with 11 bases between. The CDR3 covers 13 residues.